Each of the 28 T cell receptor beta chains below was sequenced from the same sample in a study of shared clonotypes between healthy human individuals. Only in-frame clones appear in the TCRdb table, and some are missing; sequencing was by immunoSEQ multiplex PCR. Here the sample spans 600,000 to 800,000 clones, over 55% being singletons. Specimen: memory CD4+ T cells sorted from blood. As for subset: CD45RA-negative fraction. These receptors originate from a woman aged 30 to 39 in good health.

This clone was picked up one time. A much larger clone differs by one base, so this may be a read error. This chain uses TRBV2 with TRBJ2-5; D is undetermined. The DNA end favors TRBJ2-7, so the J call may be wrong. CDR1 is SNHLY and CDR2 is FYNNEI in the germline V gene. This CDR3 is built from 11 residues. CDR3 DNA sequence: TGTGCCAGCAGCCCCACCTACGAGCAGTACTTC. This gives the protein CASSPTYEQYF.

V and J are TRBV5-1 and TRBJ2-1; the match to TRBD2 covers 8 bases. Germline CDR1 reads SGHRS; CDR2 reads YFSETQ. The CDR3 loop spans 15 amino acids. Trimming removed 4 bases from V and 2 bases from J; junction bases left unmatched: 5. The CDR3 region has the DNA TGCGCCAGCAGCCAACTAGCGGAGGCCTACAATGAGCAGTTCTTC. It codes for CASSQLAEAYNEQFF.

The table lists this clone with a few counts. V is TRBV4-1 and J is TRBJ2-7; tentatively, D is TRBD1 (7 bases). The germline V gene has CDR1 MGHRA and CDR2 YSYEKL. The CDR3 loop spans 14 amino acids. The V end was cut by 4 bases, the J end by 3 bases, with 13 bases between. The CDR3: CASSLQGGGYEQYF. The CDR3, as DNA: TGCGCCAGCAGCCTCCAGGGGGGTGGCTACGAGCAGTACTTC.

The rearrangement links TRBV20-1 to TRBJ2-7; D remains ambiguous. This CDR3 spans 11 amino acids. Trimming shortened V by 2 bases and J by 6 bases, and 8 bases separated the two germline ends. Germline values: CDR1 DFQATT, CDR2 SNEGSKA (reference sequence). The CDR3 region has the DNA TGCAGTGCTAGAATTTCGCGCGAGCAGTACTTC. It encodes CSARISREQYF.

The J gene is TRBJ2-3, the V gene TRBV19; 10 positions match TRBD2. Germline CDR1 and CDR2: LNHDA and SQIVND (reference sequence). The trim removed 4 bases at V and 6 bases at J, leaving 7 bases unmatched. The length of the CDR3 is 15 residues. The CDR3 loop is CASSKREGRWDTQYF. CDR3 in DNA: TGTGCCAGTAGTAAGCGGGAGGGCCGGTGGGATACGCAGTATTTT.

The chain is built from TRBV27 and TRBJ1-2; D is uncertain. Looked up from germline, CDR1 is MNHEY and CDR2 is SMNVEV (reference sequence). V was pared by 4 bases and J by 4 bases, with 10 bases between. CDR3 length: 13 amino acids. Here the CDR3 reads CASSSDGPYGYTF. The CDR3 DNA reads TGTGCCAGCAGTTCAGACGGACCCTATGGCTACACCTTC.

This clone has more than one count but fewer than ten. The chain uses TRBV30 and TRBJ1-1; tentative D call: TRBD1 (6 bases). The CDR3 covers 12 residues. Trimming took 3 bases from V and 7 from J, leaving 12 bases between them. In germline, CDR1 is GTSNPN, CDR2 SVGIG (reference sequence). CDR3 nucleotides: TGTGCCTGGAGAACAGGGATCCGTGAAGCTTTCTTT. Translated, it gives CAWRTGIREAFF.

The chain combines TRBV5-1 with TRBJ2-5; 9 bases agree with TRBD2. This CDR3 has 16 amino acids. In germline, CDR1 is SGHRS, CDR2 YFSETQ. The V and J ends lost 0 bases and 2 bases, in that order; junction bases with no gene match: 5. CDR3 protein: CASSLATLAGQETQYF. Here the CDR3 DNA reads TGCGCCAGCAGCTTGGCGACCCTAGCGGGGCAAGAGACCCAGTACTTC.

This chain joins TRBV11-3 and TRBJ2-2; TRBD2 matches at 11 bases. The CDR3 has 15 amino acids. Germline V gives CDR1 SGHNT, CDR2 YENEEA. The V gene end was trimmed by 5 bases and the J gene end by 5 bases; junction bases not matched to a gene: 4. This chain's CDR3 is CASSNLAGGTGELFF. The CDR3 DNA sequence: TGTGCCAGCAGCAACCTAGCGGGAGGTACCGGGGAGCTGTTTTTT.

The genes are TRBV5-1 and TRBJ2-2, with a weak D call TRBD1 (5 bases). Looked up from germline, CDR1 is SGHRS and CDR2 is YFSETQ. V lost 2 bases and J 4 bases, leaving 9 bases between the germline ends. The CDR3 is made up of 14 amino acids. CDR3 DNA: TGCGCCAGCAGCTTAACAGGCCTCACCGGGGAGCTGTTTTTT. Amino acid sequence: CASSLTGLTGELFF.

This clone was seen a single time. This chain joins TRBV6-5 and TRBJ2-5; 7 nucleotides agree with TRBD1. The V and J ends lost 6 bases and 5 bases, in that order; junction bases with no gene match: 12. This CDR3 has 15 amino acids. The germline CDR1 and CDR2 sequences are MNHEY and SVGAGI. The DNA of the CDR3 is TGTGCCAGCAGGACATTCGGGACAGCTAGGGAGACCCAGTACTTC. Translated, it gives CASRTFGTARETQYF.

This clone showed up just a few times. The J gene is TRBJ1-3, the V gene TRBV7-8; D is uncertain. CDR1 and CDR2 from the germline V gene are SGHVS and FQNEAQ. Trimming removed 1 base at V and 4 bases at J, with 2 bases between. This CDR3 spans 12 amino acids. The CDR3 DNA reads TGTGCCAGCAGCTTAGTAGGAAACACCATATATTTT. Its protein is CASSLVGNTIYF. Based on the CDR3 plus reference TRBV7-8 and TRBJ1-3, the full variable domain is GAGVSQSPRYKVAKRGQDVALRCDPISGHVSLFWYQQALGQGPEFLTYFQNEAQLDKSGLPSDRFFAERPEGSVSTLKIQRTQQEDSAVYLCASSLVGNTIYFGEGSWLTVV.

This clone was seen only once. This chain links TRBV19 with TRBJ2-1, with 10 bases matching TRBD1. CDR1 and CDR2 from the germline V gene are LNHDA and SQIVND (reference sequence). The trim removed 9 bases at V and 3 bases at J, leaving 11 bases unmatched. The CDR3 is 16 amino acids. The CDR3 region has the DNA TGTGCCAGCAGCCCTATGACAGGGGGCTACTACAATGAGCAGTTCTTC. Translated, it gives CASSPMTGGYYNEQFF.

This chain uses TRBV2 with TRBJ1-2; D is possibly TRBD1 (6 bases). CDR3 size: 15 residues. The germline CDR1 and CDR2 sequences are SNHLY and FYNNEI. The V end lost 0 bases, the J end lost 4 bases, and 12 bases lay between the germline ends. CDR3 bases: TGTGCCAGCAGTGAAGCGGATGGGACACTCTATGGCTACACCTTC. Translated, it gives CASSEADGTLYGYTF.

This chain uses TRBV7-9 with TRBJ2-1; 13 bases line up with TRBD2. The ends lost 5 bases at V and 3 bases at J; junction bases unmatched: 1. CDR3 length: 15 amino acids. The V gene's germline CDR1 is SEHNR and CDR2 FQNEAQ (reference sequence). As DNA, the CDR3 is TGTGCCAGCAGCACTAGCGGGAGGGGCTACAATGAGCAGTTCTTC. Its protein is CASSTSGRGYNEQFF.

This clone was seen only a few times. The CDR3 is CASSACQYF. Here the CDR3 DNA reads TGCGCCAGCAGCGCGTGTCAGTACTTC. V usage is TRBV5-1 and J usage is TRBJ2-5; the D is unclear. Looked up from germline, CDR1 is SGHRS and CDR2 is YFSETQ. V was shortened by 4 bases and J by 11 bases, with 6 bases between the two germline ends. This CDR3 is built from 9 residues.

This rearrangement joins TRBV5-1 to TRBJ2-5, with D perhaps TRBD2 (6 bases). The CDR3 extends over 16 amino acids. Germline CDR1 is SGHRS and CDR2 is YFSETQ. V lost 0 bases and J 5 bases, leaving 17 bases between the germline ends. The CDR3 region has the DNA TGCGCCAGCAGCTTGGCCCTGGGGGGATTACAGGAGACCCAGTACTTC. It encodes CASSLALGGLQETQYF.

The rearrangement joins TRBV25-1 to TRBJ2-7, with 13 positions matching TRBD2. After removal of 5 bases from V and 2 bases from J, the junction contained 0 bases not matched to a gene. CDR1 and CDR2 from the germline V gene are MGHDK and SYGVNS. This CDR3 is built from 14 residues. CDR3 in DNA: TGTGCCAGCAGTACTAGCGGGAGGGCCTACGAGCAGTACTTC. Amino acids: CASSTSGRAYEQYF.

The chain recombines TRBV19 with TRBJ2-1; 13 bases agree with TRBD2. Germline values: CDR1 LNHDA, CDR2 SQIVND (reference sequence). There are 16 residues in the CDR3. V shed 6 bases and J 9 bases; nucleotides not matched to a gene: 11. In nucleotides, the CDR3 is TGTGCCAGTAGAAAGGATAGACTAGCGGGAGGTCCTGAGCAGTTCTTC. Amino acids: CASRKDRLAGGPEQFF.

The gene calls are TRBV2 and TRBJ1-4; D not certain. Germline CDR1 is SNHLY and CDR2 is FYNNEI. The V gene lost 1 base and the J gene lost 14 bases, with 11 bases spanning the gap. The CDR3 is 12 residues long. CDR3 protein: CASSEGRRPLFF. As DNA, the CDR3 is TGTGCCAGCAGTGAAGGGCGGAGGCCTCTGTTTTTT.

This sequence joins TRBV2 and TRBJ2-7; D is unclear. The CDR3 consists of 11 residues. Germline CDR1 SNHLY, CDR2 FYNNEI. V was shortened by 5 bases and J by 4 bases, with 6 bases between the two germline ends. The CDR3 DNA reads TGTGCCAGCAGTCCCGTATACGAGCAGTACTTC. As protein: CASSPVYEQYF.

The chain recombines TRBV6-1 with TRBJ2-1; the match to TRBD2 covers 11 bases. The CDR3 covers 16 residues. V dropped 2 bases and J dropped 6; count of bases not matched to a gene: 6. Germline V gene sequence: CDR1 MNHNS, CDR2 SASEGT. The CDR3 region has the DNA TGTGCCAGCAGTGAAAGGGCTAGCGGGGGGCGCAATGAGCAGTTCTTC. It encodes CASSERASGGRNEQFF.

The chain recombines TRBV10-1 with TRBJ2-1; D not resolved. Germline V CDR1 and CDR2: WNHNN, SYGVQD (reference sequence). CDR3 length equals 15 residues. Between the trimmed V and J ends, which lost 1 base and 3 bases, there was a span of 10 bases. In DNA, the CDR3 is TGCGCCAGCAGTGAGTGGAAGGACGACTACAATGAGCAGTTCTTC. Protein sequence: CASSEWKDDYNEQFF.

As regards this clone: The sample carries other DNA sequences with the same CDR3. The chain carries TRBV5-1 and TRBJ2-3; D possibly uses TRBD1 or TRBD2 (5 bases each). The CDR3 extends over 14 amino acids. CDR1 is SGHRS and CDR2 is YFSETQ in the germline V gene. V lost 1 base, J lost 3 bases, and 9 bases lay in between. CDR3 nucleotides: TGCGCCAGCAGCTTGACGGGGCCGACAGATACGCAGTATTTT. Its translation: CASSLTGPTDTQYF. The full variable domain, in which reference TRBV5-1 and TRBJ2-3 provide the parts outside the CDR3, is KAGVTQTPRYLIKTRGQQVTLSCSPISGHRSVSWYQQTPGQGLQFLFEYFSETQRNKGNFPGRFSGRQFSNSRSEMNVSTLELGDSALYLCASSLTGPTDTQYFGPGTRLTVL.

Comments on this clone: Different DNA sequences within this sample yield the same CDR3. The chain joins TRBV7-9 to TRBJ2-7, with TRBD2 as a possible D gene (5 bases). The germline gives CDR1 SEHNR, CDR2 FQNEAQ (reference sequence). The CDR3 covers 13 residues. Trimming cost V 3 bases and J 0 bases, with 6 bases left between them. Written as DNA, the CDR3 is TGTGCCAGCAGCTTCGGGGACTCCTACGAGCAGTACTTC. Translating gives CASSFGDSYEQYF.

The chain carries TRBV7-2 and TRBJ2-7; D unclear. Germline values: CDR1 SGHTA, CDR2 FQGNSA. Deletions cut 0 bases from V and 9 bases from J, with 9 bases between. The CDR3 runs 12 residues. The CDR3 protein is CASSLAPFGQYF. The CDR3 DNA sequence: TGTGCCAGCAGCTTAGCCCCTTTTGGGCAGTACTTC.

CDR3 nucleotides: TGTGCCACCTCGGACAGGGAGCTGAACACTGAAGCTTTCTTT. Translating it yields CATSDRELNTEAFF. This chain joins TRBV19 and TRBJ1-1; TRBD1 agrees at 8 bases. Germline trimming cut 10 bases from V and 0 bases from J; bases unmatched to any gene: 7. The V gene's germline CDR1 is LNHDA and CDR2 SQIVND (reference sequence). The CDR3 contains 14 residues.

The CDR3 here is CASSLVGGRREKLFF. CDR3 in DNA: TGTGCCAGCAGTTTAGTAGGGGGGCGACGTGAAAAACTGTTTTTT. The V call is TRBV27, the J call TRBJ1-4, with D perhaps matching TRBD1 (6 bases). The germline gives CDR1 MNHEY, CDR2 SMNVEV (reference sequence). This CDR3 region has 15 residues. Trimming shortened V by 2 bases and J by 7 bases, and 14 bases separated the two germline ends.